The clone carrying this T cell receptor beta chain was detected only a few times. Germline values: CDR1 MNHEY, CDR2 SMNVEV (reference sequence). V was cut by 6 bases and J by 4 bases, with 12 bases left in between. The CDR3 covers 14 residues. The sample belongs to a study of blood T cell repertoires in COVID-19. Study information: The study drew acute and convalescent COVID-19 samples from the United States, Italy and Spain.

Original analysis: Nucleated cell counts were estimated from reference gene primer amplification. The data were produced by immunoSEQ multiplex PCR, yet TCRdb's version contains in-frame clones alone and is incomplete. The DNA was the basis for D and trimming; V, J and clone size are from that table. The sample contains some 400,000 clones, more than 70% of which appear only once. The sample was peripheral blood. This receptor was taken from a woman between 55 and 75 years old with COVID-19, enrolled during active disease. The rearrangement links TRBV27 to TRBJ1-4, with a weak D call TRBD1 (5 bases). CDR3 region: CASSGGLYNEKLFF. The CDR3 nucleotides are TGTGCCAGCAGCGGGGGACTGTATAATGAAAAACTGTTTTTT.